Presented here are 10 T cell receptor beta chains from one specimen sequenced in a study of shared clonotypes between healthy human individuals. Sequenced by immunoSEQ multiplex PCR; TCRdb stores in-frame clones only, minus some. The table records millions of clones, around nine tenths of them present only once. The sequenced sample consisted of naive CD4+ T cells sorted from blood. Indicated subset: CD45RA+ positively selected. The receptors stem from a man aged 18 to 30 in good health.

CDR3 sequence: CASSVGPRYEQYF. The CDR3 region has the DNA TGTGCCAGCAGTGTCGGGCCCCGGTACGAGCAGTACTTC. This chain connects TRBV2 to TRBJ2-7; D is unresolved. Per the germline V gene, CDR1 is SNHLY and CDR2 is FYNNEI. CDR3 size: 13 residues. V lost 4 bases, J lost 4 bases, and 11 bases lay in between.

This chain joins TRBV10-3 and TRBJ2-1, with 9 bases lining up with TRBD2. Germline V lookup: CDR1 ENHRY, CDR2 SYGVKD. J gave up 9 bases and V 6 bases, and 9 bases lay outside the gene matches. CDR3 length: 14 amino acids. CDR3 nucleotide sequence: TGTGCCATCAGAGAAGCGGGAGGACAAAGTGAGCAGTTCTTC. It translates to CAIREAGGQSEQFF.

The table lists this clone with a count of one. The V and J genes are TRBV2 and TRBJ1-4; the D is unclear. Germline CDR1 and CDR2: SNHLY and FYNNEI. The CDR3 runs 14 residues. V gave up 6 bases and J gave up 12 bases, with 20 bases separating them. In nucleotides, the CDR3 is TGTGCCAGCAGATCGGAGGCAGGAGGGAGGGAACTGTTTTTT. Amino acids: CASRSEAGGRELFF. Complete variable domain (other parts from reference TRBV2 and TRBJ1-4): EPEVTQTPSHQVTQMGQEVILRCVPISNHLYFYWYRQILGQKVEFLVSFYNNEISEKSEIFDDQFSVERPDGSNFTLKIRSTKLEDSAMYFCASRSEAGGRELFFGSGTQLSVL.

The chain carries TRBV6-1 and TRBJ1-1, with TRBD1 matching over 8 bases. J gave up 5 bases and V 6 bases, and 5 bases lay outside the gene matches. Germline CDR1 and CDR2: MNHNS and SASEGT. This CDR3 contains 13 residues. CDR3 residues: CASRIQGGTEAFF. For the CDR3, the DNA is TGTGCCAGCAGAATACAGGGGGGAACTGAAGCTTTCTTT.

A word on this clone: Just one base apart from a much larger clone, this may be a read error. This sequence joins TRBV9 and TRBJ2-5, with unresolved D. From germline, CDR1 is SGDLS and CDR2 YYNGEE. Trimming cost V 0 bases and J 3 bases, with 0 bases left between them. The CDR3 spans 11 residues. This chain's CDR3 is CASSVEETQYF. The CDR3 nucleotides read TGTGCCAGCAGCGTAGAAGAGACCCAGTACTTC. Full variable domain (rest looked up from reference TRBV9 and TRBJ2-5): DSGVTQTPKHLITATGQRVTLRCSPRSGDLSVYWYQQSLDQGLQFLIQYYNGEERAKGNILERFSAQQFPDLHSELNLSSLELGDSALYFCASSVEETQYFGPGTRLLVL.

This clone was counted a few times. The V and J genes are TRBV7-6 and TRBJ2-1; 8 bases align to TRBD2. The CDR3 covers 16 residues. J gave up 6 bases and V 4 bases, and 11 bases lay outside the gene matches. Germline CDR1 SGHVS, CDR2 FNYEAQ. CDR3 DNA: TGTGCCAGCAGCTCCAGGGCTAGCGGGCAATCCAATGAGCAGTTCTTC. This codes for CASSSRASGQSNEQFF. Looking up the rest from reference TRBV7-6 and TRBJ2-1 gives the full variable domain: GAGVSQSPRYKVTKRGQDVALRCDPISGHVSLYWYRQALGQGPEFLTYFNYEAQQDKSGLPNDRFSAERPEGSISTLTIQRTEQRDSAMYRCASSSRASGQSNEQFFGPGTRLTVL.

This clone was recorded once. V gene TRBV6-1 combines with J gene TRBJ1-1; D not certain. CDR3 length: 12 residues. The germline V and J ends were trimmed by 7 bases and 6 bases, with 12 bases remaining between them. Germline V gene data show CDR1 as MNHNS and CDR2 as SASEGT. The CDR3 nucleotides read TGTGCCAGCAACTTCGGAGGGTCTGAAGCTTTCTTT. Residues: CASNFGGSEAFF.

This sequence joins TRBV5-3 and TRBJ1-1, with D unclear. TRBV5-3 is designated an ORF whose function remains uncertain. The V and J ends lost 4 bases and 3 bases respectively, with 19 bases between them. The CDR3 has 16 residues. The CDR3: CARSGSYTRRDTEAFF. CDR3 nucleotides: TGTGCCAGAAGCGGTTCATATACTAGGAGGGACACTGAAGCTTTCTTT.

J is TRBJ1-4 and V is TRBV30; 8 bases are a match to TRBD1. Trimming took 5 bases from V and 4 from J; bases not matched to a gene: 9. CDR3 length: 15 residues. The germline CDR1 and CDR2 sequences are GTSNPN and SVGIG (reference sequence). The CDR3 region is CAWDRTGGFNEKLFF. The DNA of the CDR3 is TGTGCCTGGGATAGAACAGGGGGTTTTAATGAAAAACTGTTTTTT. The entire variable domain, with the rest obtained from reference TRBV30 and TRBJ1-4, is as follows: SQTIHQWPATLVQPVGSPLSLECTVEGTSNPNLYWYRQAAGRGLQLLFYSVGIGQISSEVPQNLSASRPQDRQFILSSKKLLLSDSGFYLCAWDRTGGFNEKLFFGSGTQLSVL.

The chain recombines TRBV10-1 with TRBJ2-1, with D tentatively TRBD2 (6 bases). The CDR3 has 13 residues. CDR1 WNHNN and CDR2 SYGVQD come from the germline V gene (reference sequence). The V and J ends lost 2 bases and 5 bases respectively, with 7 bases between them. The CDR3 reads CASSEGLNNEQFF. The DNA of the CDR3 is TGCGCCAGCAGTGAGGGACTAAACAATGAGCAGTTCTTC.